Each of the 20 T cell receptor beta chains below was sequenced from the same sample in a study of blood T cell repertoires in COVID-19. Here immunoSEQ multiplex PCR was the method, and the copy in TCRdb shows in-frame clones only, minus some. Among around 78,000 clones, about 89% were seen once, and the ten largest hold 1.2%. Sequenced input: PBMCs or T cells enriched from blood (not recorded which). The source of these receptors is a woman in her 50s with acute COVID-19.

This clone has only a few counts. This sequence joins TRBV4-1 and TRBJ1-2; no clear D gene. The CDR3 extends over 13 amino acids. The V gene's germline CDR1 is MGHRA and CDR2 YSYEKL. Trimming cost V 2 bases and J 1 base, with 5 bases left between them. CDR3 loop: CASSQRFNYGYTF. CDR3 nucleotides: TGCGCCAGCAGCCAACGGTTTAACTATGGCTACACCTTC.

In this sample, this clone turned up a few times. V is TRBV19 and J is TRBJ1-2; 7 bases match TRBD1. With V trimmed by 10 bases and J by 3 bases, 5 bases remained unmatched. Per the germline V gene, CDR1 is LNHDA and CDR2 is SQIVND (reference sequence). The CDR3 sequence is 12 residues long. For the CDR3, the DNA is TGTGCCATAAGACAGGGACACTATGGCTACACCTTC. Translation: CAIRQGHYGYTF.

This clone was picked up one time. The chain employs TRBV18 and TRBJ1-1; D perhaps matches TRBD1 (6 bases). This CDR3 has 15 residues. Trimming removed 3 bases at V and 5 bases at J, with 16 bases between. The germline V gene has CDR1 KGHSH and CDR2 LQKENI. The CDR3 DNA follows: TGTGCCAGCTCACCGATGGGGGCGACGGGGACTGAAGCTTTCTTT. This translates into CASSPMGATGTEAFF.

The chain carries TRBV11-2 and TRBJ2-1, with 8 bases matching TRBD2. The CDR3 sequence is 13 residues long. The junction had 1 base not matched to a gene; V was cut back by 3 bases and J by 6 bases. Germline loops: CDR1 SGHAT, CDR2 FQNNGV. The CDR3 spells CASSFGGANEQFF. As DNA, the CDR3 is TGTGCCAGCAGCTTCGGGGGGGCCAATGAGCAGTTCTTC.

The chain links TRBV14 to TRBJ2-7; the match to TRBD2 covers 8 bases. The V segment lost 1 base and the J segment 5 bases; nucleotides outside the gene matches: 4. The CDR3 is made up of 14 amino acids. Germline V gives CDR1 SGHDN, CDR2 FVKESK. DNA of the CDR3: TGTGCCAGCAGCCAAGGGACTAGCTCGCACGAGCAGTACTTC. Its translation: CASSQGTSSHEQYF.

V usage is TRBV6-5 and J usage is TRBJ1-2, with D hard to call. Germline V gene sequence: CDR1 MNHEY, CDR2 SVGAGI. This CDR3 spans 16 amino acids. Trimming took 2 bases from V and 7 from J, leaving 20 bases between them. The CDR3 DNA is TGTGCCAGCAGTTACGAACCCTGGATAGGAGGGTTTGGCTACACCTTC. Protein product: CASSYEPWIGGFGYTF.

The gene calls are TRBV29-1 and TRBJ2-1, with TRBD2 matching 9 bases. Germline V gives CDR1 SQVTM, CDR2 ANQGSEA. The length of the CDR3 is 16 residues. The V and J ends lost 5 bases and 2 bases, in that order; junction bases with no gene match: 10. The CDR3: CSVSELAGRTYNEQFF. CDR3 DNA: TGCAGCGTTTCCGAGCTAGCGGGAAGAACCTACAATGAGCAGTTCTTC.

The chain combines TRBV5-8 with TRBJ2-2; 8 bases align to TRBD1. The ends lost 3 bases at V and 6 bases at J; junction bases unmatched: 10. Germline V gene data show CDR1 as SGHTS and CDR2 as YDEGEE. This CDR3 contains 16 residues. CDR3 in DNA: TGTGCCAGCAGCTCGGGACAGGCTATTAATCCCGGGGAGCTGTTTTTT. Its protein is CASSSGQAINPGELFF.

This chain connects TRBV12-5 to TRBJ2-7; TRBD2 matches 9 bases. V gave up 3 bases and J gave up 4 bases; unmatched junction bases: 10. The CDR3 is 16 residues long. From germline, CDR1 is LGHNT and CDR2 FRNRAP. Here the CDR3 reads CASGFPASSGKYEQYF. CDR3 in DNA: TGTGCTAGTGGTTTCCCCGCTTCTAGCGGGAAATACGAGCAGTACTTC.

The CDR3 nucleotides are TGTGCCAGCAGCTCAGGGAGAGGGGGCGACTTAGATGGCTACACCTTC. Encoded protein: CASSSGRGGDLDGYTF. The genes are TRBV7-9 and TRBJ1-2, with TRBD1 matching over 7 bases. Per the germline V gene, CDR1 is SEHNR and CDR2 is FQNEAQ (reference sequence). V shed 4 bases and J 6 bases; nucleotides not matched to a gene: 14. This CDR3 has 16 residues.

This clone was observed a handful of times. The chain carries TRBV19 and TRBJ1-2; D is possibly TRBD1 (5 bases). The V gene lost 4 bases and the J gene lost 3 bases, with 15 bases spanning the gap. Germline CDR1 reads LNHDA; CDR2 reads SQIVND (reference sequence). The CDR3 covers 15 residues. The CDR3 loop reads CASSNQGLADYGYTF. The CDR3 DNA sequence: TGTGCCAGTAGTAACCAGGGTTTAGCGGACTATGGCTACACCTTC.

The V gene is TRBV7-2, the J gene TRBJ1-2, with 7 bases identical to TRBD1. Germline V lookup: CDR1 SGHTA, CDR2 FQGNSA. Losses at the gene ends were 0 bases for V and 3 bases for J; bases not matched to a gene: 1. The CDR3 spans 14 residues. This chain's CDR3 is CASSLAGQYYGYTF. CDR3 DNA sequence: TGTGCCAGCAGCTTAGCGGGACAGTACTATGGCTACACCTTC.

This rearrangement joins TRBV27 to TRBJ1-5; a weak D match, TRBD1 (5 bases). Trimming cost V 4 bases and J 6 bases, with 10 bases left between them. CDR1 MNHEY and CDR2 SMNVEV come from the germline V gene (reference sequence). The CDR3 loop spans 13 amino acids. The CDR3 nucleotides are TGTGCCAGCAGTTGGCAGGGCGGTCAGCCCCAGCATTTT. It specifies CASSWQGGQPQHF.

DNA for the CDR3: TGTGCCAGCAGCCAAGTAGCAGGGGCAGGCAATGAGCAGTTCTTC. This gives the protein CASSQVAGAGNEQFF. This chain uses TRBV14 with TRBJ2-1; D is possibly TRBD1 (6 bases). Germline loops: CDR1 SGHDN, CDR2 FVKESK. CDR3 length: 15 amino acids. With 1 base removed from V and 6 bases from J, the gap between germline ends came to 13 bases.

The rearrangement links TRBV6-5 to TRBJ1-2; 10 bases agree with TRBD1. The CDR3 spans 15 residues. Germline CDR1 is MNHEY and CDR2 is SVGAGI. Losses at the gene ends were 6 bases for V and 1 base for J; bases not matched to a gene: 5. The CDR3 coding sequence is TGTGCCAGCAGGGGGACAGGGGAGTATAACTATGGCTACACCTTC. Protein: CASRGTGEYNYGYTF.

V usage is TRBV2 and J usage is TRBJ1-1; TRBD1 matches at 7 bases. The CDR3 runs to 13 residues. Germline V CDR1 and CDR2: SNHLY, FYNNEI. V was pared by 9 bases and J by 0 bases, with 4 bases of the junction left unmatched. CDR3 DNA sequence: TGTGCCAGACTACAGGGGATGAACACTGAAGCTTTCTTT. Amino acids: CARLQGMNTEAFF. The full variable domain, with the rest looked up from reference TRBV2 and TRBJ1-1, is EPEVTQTPSHQVTQMGQEVILRCVPISNHLYFYWYRQILGQKVEFLVSFYNNEISEKSEIFDDQFSVERPDGSNFTLKIRSTKLEDSAMYFCARLQGMNTEAFFGQGTRLTVV.

In its sample, this clone was seen a few times. This chain connects TRBV6-4 to TRBJ1-1, with 9 bases fitting TRBD1. Looked up from germline, CDR1 is MRHNA and CDR2 is SNTAGT. Unmatched junction bases numbered 11, after V lost 5 bases and J lost 7 bases. The CDR3 consists of 15 residues. The chain's CDR3 is CASSPDRTGGREAFF. CDR3 nucleotides: TGTGCCAGCAGTCCTGATAGAACAGGGGGCCGTGAAGCTTTCTTT.

This sequence joins TRBV12-3 or TRBV12-4 and TRBJ2-2; D call uncertain. The V end was cut by 5 bases, the J end by 8 bases, with 9 bases between. This CDR3 is 12 amino acids long. The CDR3 nucleotides read TGTGCCAGCAGTCCCCGTTATGGGGAGCTGTTTTTT. Its protein is CASSPRYGELFF.

The chain couples TRBV5-1 to TRBJ2-1, with 10 bases lining up with TRBD1. CDR1 is SGHRS and CDR2 is YFSETQ in the germline V gene. The V gene end was trimmed by 3 bases and the J gene end by 12 bases; junction bases not matched to a gene: 9. The CDR3 extends over 14 amino acids. CDR3 region: CASSSLGQGEMQFF. CDR3 bases: TGCGCCAGCAGCTCACTAGGACAGGGGGAGATGCAGTTCTTC.

The chain uses TRBV2 and TRBJ1-4, with a weak D call TRBD1 (5 bases). V was cut by 7 bases and J by 5 bases, with 11 bases left in between. The CDR3 loop spans 13 amino acids. CDR1 SNHLY and CDR2 FYNNEI come from the germline V gene. The CDR3 protein is CASTLRQNEKLFF. DNA of the CDR3: TGTGCCAGCACTTTAAGACAGAATGAAAAACTGTTTTTT.